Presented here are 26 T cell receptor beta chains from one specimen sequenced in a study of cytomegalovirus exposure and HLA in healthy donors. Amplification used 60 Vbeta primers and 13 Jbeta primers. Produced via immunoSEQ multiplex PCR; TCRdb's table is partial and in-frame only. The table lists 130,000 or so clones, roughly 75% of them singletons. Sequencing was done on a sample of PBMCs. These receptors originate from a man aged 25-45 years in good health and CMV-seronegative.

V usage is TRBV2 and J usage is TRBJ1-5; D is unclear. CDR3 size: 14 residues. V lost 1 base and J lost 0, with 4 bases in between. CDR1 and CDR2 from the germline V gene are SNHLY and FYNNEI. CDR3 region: CASSEVSSNQPQHF. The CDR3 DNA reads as TGTGCCAGCAGTGAAGTTAGTAGCAATCAGCCCCAGCATTTT.

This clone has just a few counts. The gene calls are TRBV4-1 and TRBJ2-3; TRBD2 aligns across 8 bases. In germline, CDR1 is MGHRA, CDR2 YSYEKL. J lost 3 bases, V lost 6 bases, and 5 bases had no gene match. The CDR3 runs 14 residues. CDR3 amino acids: CASREGLATDTQYF. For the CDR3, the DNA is TGCGCCAGCAGGGAAGGACTAGCAACAGATACGCAGTATTTT.

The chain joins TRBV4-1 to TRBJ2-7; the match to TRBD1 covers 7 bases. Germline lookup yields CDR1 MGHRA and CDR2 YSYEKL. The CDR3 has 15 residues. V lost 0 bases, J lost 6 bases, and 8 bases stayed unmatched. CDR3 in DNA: TGCGCCAGCAGCCAAGAGCACAGGGGTGGGTCCGAGCAGTACTTC. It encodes CASSQEHRGGSEQYF.

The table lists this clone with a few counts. CDR3 sequence: CASSYDRGGSGTEAFF. The DNA of the CDR3 is TGTGCCAGCAGTTACGACCGGGGGGGTTCGGGCACTGAAGCTTTCTTT. This chain connects TRBV6-5 to TRBJ1-1, with a tentative D call TRBD1 (5 bases). The germline V gene encodes CDR1 MNHEY and CDR2 SVGAGI. This CDR3 is built from 16 residues. The V and J ends lost 2 bases and 4 bases respectively, with 17 bases between them.

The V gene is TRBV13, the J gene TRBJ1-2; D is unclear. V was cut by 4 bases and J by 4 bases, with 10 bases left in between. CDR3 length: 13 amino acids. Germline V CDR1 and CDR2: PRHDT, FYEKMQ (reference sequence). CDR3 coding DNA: TGTGCCAGCAGCTCCGGGAACCTCTATGGCTACACCTTC. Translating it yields CASSSGNLYGYTF.

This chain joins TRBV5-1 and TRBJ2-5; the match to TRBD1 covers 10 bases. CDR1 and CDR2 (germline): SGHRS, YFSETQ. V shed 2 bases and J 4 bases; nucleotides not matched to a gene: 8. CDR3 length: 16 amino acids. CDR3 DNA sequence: TGCGCCAGCAGCTTTAACGGACAGGGGGGAGCAGAGACCCAGTACTTC. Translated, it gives CASSFNGQGGAETQYF.

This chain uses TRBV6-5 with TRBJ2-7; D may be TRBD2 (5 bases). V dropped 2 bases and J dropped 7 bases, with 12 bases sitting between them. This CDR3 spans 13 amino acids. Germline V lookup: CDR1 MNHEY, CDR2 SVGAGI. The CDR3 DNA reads TGTGCCAGCAGTTACCTCCCGGGAAGTGAGCAGTACTTC. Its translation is CASSYLPGSEQYF.

In DNA form, the CDR3 reads TGCGCCAGCAGCCAACCGGACAAGAACAATGAGCAGTTCTTC. Its translation: CASSQPDKNNEQFF. The rearrangement links TRBV4-1 to TRBJ2-1; possible D gene TRBD1, 5 bases. Germline V gene data show CDR1 as MGHRA and CDR2 as YSYEKL. V dropped 2 bases and J dropped 5 bases, with 10 bases sitting between them. The CDR3 consists of 14 residues.

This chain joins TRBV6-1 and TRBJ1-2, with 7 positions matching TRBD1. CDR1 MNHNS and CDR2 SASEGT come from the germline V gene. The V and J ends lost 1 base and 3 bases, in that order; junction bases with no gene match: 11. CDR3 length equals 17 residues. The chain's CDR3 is CASSEGASRDSYYGYTF. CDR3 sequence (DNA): TGTGCCAGCAGTGAAGGCGCCTCCCGGGACAGCTACTATGGCTACACCTTC.

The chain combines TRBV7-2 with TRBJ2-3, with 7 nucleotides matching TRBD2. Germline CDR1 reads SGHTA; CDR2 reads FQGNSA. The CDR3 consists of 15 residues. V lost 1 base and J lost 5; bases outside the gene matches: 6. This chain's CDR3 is CASSLGGSRGDTQYF. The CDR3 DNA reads TGTGCCAGCAGCTTAGGCGGGAGCCGGGGAGATACGCAGTATTTT.

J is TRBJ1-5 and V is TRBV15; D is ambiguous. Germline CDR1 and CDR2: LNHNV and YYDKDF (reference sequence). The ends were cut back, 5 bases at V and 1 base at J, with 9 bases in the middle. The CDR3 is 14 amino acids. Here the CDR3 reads CATSVSPSNQPQHF. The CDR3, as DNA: TGTGCCACCAGCGTTAGCCCCAGCAATCAGCCCCAGCATTTT.

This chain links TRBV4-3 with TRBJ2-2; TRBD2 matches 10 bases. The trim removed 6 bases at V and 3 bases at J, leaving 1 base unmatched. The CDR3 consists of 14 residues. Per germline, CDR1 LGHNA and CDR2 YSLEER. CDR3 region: CASRGTSDTGELFF. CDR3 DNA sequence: TGCGCCAGCAGGGGGACTAGCGACACCGGGGAGCTGTTTTTT.

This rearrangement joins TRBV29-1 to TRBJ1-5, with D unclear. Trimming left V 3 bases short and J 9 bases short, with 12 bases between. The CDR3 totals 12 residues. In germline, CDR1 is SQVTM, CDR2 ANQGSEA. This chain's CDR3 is CSVEGRTRPQHF. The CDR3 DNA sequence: TGCAGCGTTGAGGGCAGAACCCGGCCCCAGCATTTT.

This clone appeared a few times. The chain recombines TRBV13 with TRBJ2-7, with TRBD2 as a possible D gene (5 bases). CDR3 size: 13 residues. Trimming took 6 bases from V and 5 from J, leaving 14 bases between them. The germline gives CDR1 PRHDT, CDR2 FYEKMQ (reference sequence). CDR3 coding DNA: TGTGCCAGCAGAAAGGACTCGGAAAACGAGCAGTACTTC. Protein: CASRKDSENEQYF.

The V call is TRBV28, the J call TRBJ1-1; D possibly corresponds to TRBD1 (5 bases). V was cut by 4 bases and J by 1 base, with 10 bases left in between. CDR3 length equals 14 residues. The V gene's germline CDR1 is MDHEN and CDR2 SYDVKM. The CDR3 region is CASSYPGGNTEAFF. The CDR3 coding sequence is TGTGCCAGCAGTTACCCCGGGGGGAACACTGAAGCTTTCTTT.

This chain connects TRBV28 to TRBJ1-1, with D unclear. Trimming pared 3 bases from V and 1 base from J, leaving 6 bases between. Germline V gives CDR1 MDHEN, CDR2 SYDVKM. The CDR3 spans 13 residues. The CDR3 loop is CASSFYGNTEAFF. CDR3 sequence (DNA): TGTGCCAGCAGTTTCTACGGGAACACTGAAGCTTTCTTT.

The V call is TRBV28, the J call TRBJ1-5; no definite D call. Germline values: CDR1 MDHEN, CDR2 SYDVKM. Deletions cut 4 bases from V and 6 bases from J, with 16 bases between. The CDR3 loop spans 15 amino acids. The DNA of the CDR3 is TGTGCCAGCAGTTATGGCAGCTCCGGAGGTCAGCCCCAGCATTTT. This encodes CASSYGSSGGQPQHF.

The CDR3 DNA reads as TGTGCCAGCAGCTTAGCGCGTGGAGGGACGGAGACCCAGTACTTC. It translates to CASSLARGGTETQYF. This chain connects TRBV7-9 to TRBJ2-5; D perhaps matches TRBD2 (6 bases). CDR1 SEHNR and CDR2 FQNEAQ come from the germline V gene (reference sequence). V lost 0 bases, J lost 5 bases, and 13 bases lay in between. The CDR3 loop spans 15 amino acids.

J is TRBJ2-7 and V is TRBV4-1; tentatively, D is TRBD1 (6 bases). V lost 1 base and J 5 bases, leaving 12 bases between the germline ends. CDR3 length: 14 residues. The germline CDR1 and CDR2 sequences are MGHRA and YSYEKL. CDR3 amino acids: CASSQVQTGHEQYF. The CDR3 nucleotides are TGCGCCAGCAGCCAAGTGCAAACAGGGCACGAGCAGTACTTC.

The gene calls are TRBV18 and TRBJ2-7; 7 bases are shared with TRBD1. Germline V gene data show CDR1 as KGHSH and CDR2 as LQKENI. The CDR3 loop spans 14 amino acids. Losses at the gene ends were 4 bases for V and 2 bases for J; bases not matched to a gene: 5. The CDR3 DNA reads TGTGCCAGCTCACAGGGACAGTCTACCTACGAGCAGTACTTC. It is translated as CASSQGQSTYEQYF.

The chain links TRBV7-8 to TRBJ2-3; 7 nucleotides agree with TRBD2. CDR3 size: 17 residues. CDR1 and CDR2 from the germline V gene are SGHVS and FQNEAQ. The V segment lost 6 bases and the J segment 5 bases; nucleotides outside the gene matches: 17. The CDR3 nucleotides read TGTGCCAGCAGATACAGCGGGGTCCCGCGCTCCGGAGATACGCAGTATTTT. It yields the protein CASRYSGVPRSGDTQYF.

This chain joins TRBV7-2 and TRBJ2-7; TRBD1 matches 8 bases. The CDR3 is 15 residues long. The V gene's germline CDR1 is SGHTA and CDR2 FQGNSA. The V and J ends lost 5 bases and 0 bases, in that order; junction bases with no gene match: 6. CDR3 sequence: CASSTYRGSSYEQYF. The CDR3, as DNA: TGTGCCAGCAGCACTTACAGGGGGAGCTCCTACGAGCAGTACTTC.

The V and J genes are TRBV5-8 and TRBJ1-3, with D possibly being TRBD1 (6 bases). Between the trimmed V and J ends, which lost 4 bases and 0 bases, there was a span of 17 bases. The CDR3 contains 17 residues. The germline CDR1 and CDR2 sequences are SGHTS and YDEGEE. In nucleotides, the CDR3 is TGTGCCAGCAGCCTGGGGGACACTCGCCTCTCTGGAAACACCATATATTTT. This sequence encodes CASSLGDTRLSGNTIYF. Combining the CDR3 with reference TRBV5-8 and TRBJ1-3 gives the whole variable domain EAGVTQSPTHLIKTRGQQATLRCSPISGHTSVYWYQQALGLGLQFLLWYDEGEERNRGNFPPRFSGRQFPNYSSELNVNALELEDSALYLCASSLGDTRLSGNTIYFGEGSWLTVV.

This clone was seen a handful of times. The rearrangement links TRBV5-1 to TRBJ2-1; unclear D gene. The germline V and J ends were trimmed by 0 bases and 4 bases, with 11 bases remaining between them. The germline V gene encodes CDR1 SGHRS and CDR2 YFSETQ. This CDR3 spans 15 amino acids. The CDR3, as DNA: TGCGCCAGCAGCTTGGTGCCGGCCGGGTACAATGAGCAGTTCTTC. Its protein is CASSLVPAGYNEQFF.

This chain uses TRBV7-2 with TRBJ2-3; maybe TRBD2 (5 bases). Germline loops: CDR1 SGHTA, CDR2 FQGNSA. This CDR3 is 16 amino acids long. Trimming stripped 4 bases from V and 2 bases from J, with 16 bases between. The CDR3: CASSSPFGEFTDTQYF. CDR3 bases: TGTGCCAGCAGCTCCCCCTTCGGGGAGTTCACAGATACGCAGTATTTT.

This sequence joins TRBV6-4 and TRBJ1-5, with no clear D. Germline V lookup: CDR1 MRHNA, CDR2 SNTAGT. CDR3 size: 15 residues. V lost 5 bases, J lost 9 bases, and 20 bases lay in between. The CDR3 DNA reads TGTGCCAGCAGTCAGACGGCCACGGGGTCCAGGCCCCAGCATTTT. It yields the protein CASSQTATGSRPQHF.